Listed here are 17 T cell receptor beta chains from one sample, sequenced in a study of regulatory T cells in long-lasting Graves disease. Regarding time point: persistent/refractory GD, antithyroid drugs over 5 years with positive TRAb. RNA extracted from PBMCs served as the sequencing template. Libraries of TCR beta came from iRepertoire HTBI primers plus Arm-PCR of CDR3 regions. Using its own MiXCR run on the multiplex PCR reads, TCRdb lists one record per CDR3 protein. The sample lists hundreds of thousands of distinct CDR3 sequences; roughly 21% were seen once. The sequences come from peripheral blood mononuclear cells (PBMCs), collected when the disease was refractory, from a patient treated with antithyroid drugs. These receptors all come from a female donor with Graves disease.

The gene calls are TRBV13 and TRBJ2-3; D is possibly TRBD2 (5 bases). V lost 5 bases to trimming and J lost 6 bases, with 21 bases between them. The CDR3 totals 16 residues. The V gene's germline CDR1 is PRHDT and CDR2 FYEKMQ (reference sequence). The CDR3 region has the DNA TGTGCCAGCAGCCCGCTACTAGAGAAGGAAAGGGATACGCAGTATTTT. This translates into CASSPLLEKERDTQYF.

This clonotype was found many times. The chain recombines TRBV7-6 with TRBJ2-7; D possibly uses TRBD1 or TRBD2 (5 bases each). This CDR3 comprises 13 residues. Trimming shortened V by 2 bases and J by 3 bases, and 8 bases separated the two germline ends. Germline V gene data show CDR1 as SGHVS and CDR2 as FNYEAQ. The CDR3 DNA follows: TGTGCCAGCAGCTTAAGGGACGACTACGAGCAGTACTTC. Its protein product is CASSLRDDYEQYF.

The gene calls are TRBV6-5 and TRBJ1-1; 8 nucleotides line up with TRBD1. The junction had 5 bases not matched to a gene; V was cut back by 4 bases and J by 4 bases. The CDR3 is made up of 14 amino acids. The germline gives CDR1 MNHEY, CDR2 SVGAGI. CDR3 DNA: TGTGCCAGCAGTTCGGATACAGGGGGCACTGAAGCTTTCTTT. It is translated as CASSSDTGGTEAFF.

This clonotype was counted only a few times. The V gene is TRBV2, the J gene TRBJ2-1; D possibly corresponds to TRBD1 (5 bases). The CDR3 sequence is 15 residues long. Germline values: CDR1 SNHLY, CDR2 FYNNEI. The V gene lost 6 bases and the J gene lost 2 bases, with 14 bases spanning the gap. CDR3 in DNA: TGTGCCAGCAGACCCGGCAGGGCCACCTACAATGAGCAGTTCTTC. Translating gives CASRPGRATYNEQFF.

Note on this clonotype: A much larger clonotype is one base distant, so this may be a read error. The chain is built from TRBV7-2 and TRBJ1-2; a weak D match, TRBD1 (6 bases). The CDR3 extends over 14 amino acids. The germline V gene encodes CDR1 SGHTA and CDR2 FQGNSA. Deletions cut 5 bases from V and 4 bases from J, with 14 bases between. CDR3 bases: TGTGCCAGCAGCCCCGTTAGGGGGAGCTATGGCTACACCTTC. Its protein is CASSPVRGSYGYTF.

The table lists this clonotype with a few counts. V usage is TRBV12-3 or TRBV12-4 and J usage is TRBJ2-1, with D possibly matching TRBD2 (6 bases). CDR3 size: 16 residues. The V end lost 4 bases, the J end lost 2 bases, and 15 bases lay between the germline ends. CDR3 bases: TGTGCCAGCAGTTACTCGGGGGATATAGCCTACAATGAGCAGTTCTTC. This sequence encodes CASSYSGDIAYNEQFF.

A few counts support this clonotype. V and J are TRBV6-2 or TRBV6-3 and TRBJ2-5; 10 positions match TRBD1. Germline trimming cut 6 bases from V and 5 bases from J; bases unmatched to any gene: 9. Germline V gene sequence: CDR1 MNHEY, CDR2 SVGEGT. The CDR3 is made up of 15 amino acids. The CDR3 loop reads CASRAPGQGRETQYF. CDR3 sequence (DNA): TGTGCCAGCAGGGCTCCGGGACAGGGGCGGGAGACCCAGTACTTC.

This chain connects TRBV6-5 to TRBJ2-4; D remains ambiguous. CDR3 length equals 21 residues. With 4 bases removed from V and 1 base from J, the gap between germline ends came to 29 bases. CDR1 is MNHEY and CDR2 is SVGAGI in the germline V gene. The CDR3 DNA follows: TGTGCCAGCAGTTCCCCCCCCCGGCTGTGGGCAAGCCTCTTTGCCAAAAACATTCAGTACTTC. This gives the protein CASSSPPRLWASLFAKNIQYF.

This clonotype was observed at least ten times. The CDR3: CASSYSTRGGYGYTF. In DNA form, the CDR3 reads TGTGCCAGCAGTTACTCGACCAGGGGAGGCTATGGCTACACCTTC. The rearrangement joins TRBV6-5 to TRBJ1-2; tentatively, D is TRBD1 (6 bases). Germline CDR1 and CDR2: MNHEY and SVGAGI. The CDR3 covers 15 residues. The V end lost 0 bases, the J end lost 4 bases, and 12 bases lay between the germline ends.

The chain links TRBV6-1 to TRBJ1-2; perhaps TRBD1 as D (6 bases). There are 15 residues in the CDR3. CDR1 and CDR2 from the germline V gene are MNHNS and SASEGT. The V and J ends lost 4 bases and 7 bases respectively, with 19 bases between them. This CDR3 is CASSGGTGRGLGYTF. The CDR3 bases are TGTGCCAGCAGTGGGGGAACAGGGAGAGGGCTTGGCTACACCTTC.

This clonotype was found many times. The chain is built from TRBV12-3 or TRBV12-4 and TRBJ2-5, with D possibly TRBD1 on 6 matching bases. The germline V and J ends were trimmed by 7 bases and 4 bases, with 19 bases remaining between them. The CDR3 spans 15 residues. The CDR3 loop reads CASTYGLQGGETQYF. CDR3 DNA: TGTGCCAGCACCTACGGTTTACAGGGCGGAGAGACCCAGTACTTC.

J is TRBJ1-5 and V is TRBV28; the D is unclear. This CDR3 comprises 12 residues. The germline V gene has CDR1 MDHEN and CDR2 SYDVKM. Trimming cost V 2 bases and J 6 bases, with 5 bases left between them. CDR3 amino acids: CASSLPSQPQHF. The CDR3 coding sequence is TGTGCCAGCAGTTTACCGAGTCAGCCCCAGCATTTT.

This clonotype was seen many times. The J gene is TRBJ1-3, the V gene TRBV28; 7 nucleotides agree with TRBD1. The germline V gene has CDR1 MDHEN and CDR2 SYDVKM. V lost 6 bases, J lost 1 base, and 6 bases stayed unmatched. The CDR3 has 15 amino acids. In DNA form, the CDR3 reads TGTGCCAGCAGCACATACAGGGGATCTGGAAACACCATATATTTT. It encodes CASSTYRGSGNTIYF. The full variable domain, rest sourced from reference TRBV28 and TRBJ1-3, is DVKVTQSSRYLVKRTGEKVFLECVQDMDHENMFWYRQDPGLGLRLIYFSYDVKMKEKGDIPEGYSVSREKKERFSLILESASTNQTSMYLCASSTYRGSGNTIYFGEGSWLTVV.

V and J are TRBV29-1 and TRBJ1-1, with D possibly matching TRBD1 (5 bases). Trimming pared 2 bases from V and 3 bases from J, leaving 10 bases between. CDR1 is SQVTM, CDR2 ANQGSEA, per germline. CDR3 length: 13 residues. The chain's CDR3 is CSVEMGGDTEAFF. DNA for the CDR3: TGCAGCGTTGAAATGGGGGGGGACACTGAAGCTTTCTTT.

This clonotype was picked up many times. The chain carries TRBV20-1 and TRBJ1-2; D not certain. In germline, CDR1 is DFQATT, CDR2 SNEGSKA (reference sequence). The CDR3 is 8 amino acids. CDR3 sequence reads: CRGYGYTF. In nucleotides, the CDR3 is TGCAGGGGCTATGGCTACACCTTC.

The V gene is TRBV6-1, the J gene TRBJ2-7; perhaps TRBD1 as D (6 bases). Germline lookup yields CDR1 MNHNS and CDR2 SASEGT. The CDR3 consists of 11 residues. Trimming shortened V by 11 bases and J by 6 bases, and 14 bases separated the two germline ends. This chain's CDR3 is CAARGPLEQYF. Here the CDR3 DNA reads TGTGCCGCCAGGGGACCCCTCGAGCAGTACTTC.

V is TRBV4-1 and J is TRBJ1-1, with D unresolved. Germline V CDR1 and CDR2: MGHRA, YSYEKL. V was trimmed by 1 base and J by 8 bases, leaving 11 bases between them. The CDR3 spans 13 residues. CDR3 nucleotide sequence: TGCGCCAGCAGCCAAGTGGGAGCAAGGGAAGCTTTCTTT. It is translated as CASSQVGAREAFF.